These 29 T cell receptor beta chains were sequenced from one sample in a study of human T cells and chemical hapten exposure. The time point denotes: pre-sensitization, week 0. Sample treatment: therapeutic diphenylcyclopropenone sensitization with weekly scalp DPC. TCRdb processed the RACE reads anew with MiXCR; each CDR3 protein has one entry. The top ten clones hold roughly 2.6% of a sample with 350,000 to 400,000 distinct CDR3 sequences, 5.1% of them seen once. Here the sequenced sample was whole blood, taken in connection with sensitization to the hapten diphenylcyclopropenone (DPC). These receptors originate from a woman in her forties or fifties with alopecia areata. Some clones in this sample may be carry-over from other donors' samples.

Only a few counts were recorded for this clonotype. The chain has TRBV7-2 and TRBJ1-5, with D maybe TRBD1 (5 bases). The V end lost 2 bases, the J end lost 2 bases, and 10 bases lay between the germline ends. The CDR3 covers 15 residues. Germline V gene data show CDR1 as SGHTA and CDR2 as FQGNSA. CDR3 loop: CASSLQGNGNQPQHF. The DNA of the CDR3 is TGTGCCAGCAGCTTACAGGGCAACGGCAATCAGCCCCAGCATTTT.

Many counts were recorded for this clonotype. The chain carries TRBV27 and TRBJ2-2; 7 bases are shared with TRBD2. CDR3 length: 17 amino acids. Trimming removed 5 bases from V and 4 bases from J; junction bases left unmatched: 13. Germline CDR1 reads MNHEY; CDR2 reads SMNVEV (reference sequence). CDR3 in amino acids: CASSHGLELSLTGELFF. The CDR3 nucleotides are TGTGCCAGCAGTCATGGACTAGAGCTTTCACTCACCGGGGAGCTGTTTTTT.

This clonotype was seen a few times. CDR3 DNA sequence: TGCAGTGCTAGTTCCCTGGGACAGGGGAACTATGGCTACACCTTC. Residues: CSASSLGQGNYGYTF. The chain is built from TRBV20-1 and TRBJ1-2; 10 nucleotides agree with TRBD1. The CDR3 extends over 15 amino acids. CDR1 is DFQATT and CDR2 is SNEGSKA in the germline V gene (reference sequence). Losses at the gene ends were 3 bases for V and 2 bases for J; bases not matched to a gene: 6.

This clonotype showed up just a few times. This chain joins TRBV2 and TRBJ1-1; 7 nucleotides match TRBD1. The V gene end was trimmed by 8 bases and the J gene end by 6 bases; junction bases not matched to a gene: 3. Germline loops: CDR1 SNHLY, CDR2 FYNNEI. The length of the CDR3 is 11 residues. The CDR3 DNA sequence: TGTGCCAGCGAGGGGGCGTCTGAAGCTTTCTTT. Encoded protein: CASEGASEAFF.

This clonotype was picked up a small number of times. V gene TRBV11-2 combines with J gene TRBJ2-1; tentative D call: TRBD1 (5 bases). CDR3 size: 15 residues. Per germline, CDR1 SGHAT and CDR2 FQNNGV. Trimming stripped 1 base from V and 9 bases from J, with 16 bases between. The CDR3 sequence: CASSLGRVGHTEQFF. CDR3 coding DNA: TGTGCCAGCAGCTTAGGTCGGGTGGGGCACACTGAGCAGTTCTTC.

This clonotype was seen repeatedly, ten times or more. This chain joins TRBV5-4 and TRBJ2-3; the D gene is possibly TRBD2 (6 bases). The CDR3 runs to 17 residues. V was trimmed by 2 bases and J by 3 bases, leaving 19 bases between them. Germline loops: CDR1 SGHNT, CDR2 YYREEE (reference sequence). The CDR3 sequence: CASSFLFGSLETDTQYF. The CDR3 nucleotides are TGTGCCAGCAGCTTCCTGTTCGGGAGTCTGGAAACAGATACGCAGTATTTT.

This clonotype has more than one count but fewer than ten. V usage is TRBV7-9 and J usage is TRBJ1-1; D gene ambiguous. Per germline, CDR1 SEHNR and CDR2 FQNEAQ (reference sequence). The V gene lost 5 bases and the J gene lost 2 bases, with 9 bases spanning the gap. This CDR3 contains 13 residues. In DNA form, the CDR3 reads TGTGCCAGCAGCCCGATAAGTAACACTGAAGCTTTCTTT. Encoded protein: CASSPISNTEAFF.

In its sample, this clonotype was seen a few times. The chain employs TRBV3-1 and TRBJ1-2; D uncertain. Trimming stripped 1 base from V and 5 bases from J, with 5 bases between. The germline V gene has CDR1 LGHDT and CDR2 YNNKEL (reference sequence). The CDR3 is 12 amino acids. The CDR3 is CASSQGMYGYTF. The CDR3 DNA reads as TGTGCCAGCAGCCAAGGAATGTATGGCTACACCTTC.

This clonotype was observed a few times. The chain combines TRBV29-1 with TRBJ1-2; TRBD1 is a possible D gene (6 bases). Deletions cut 7 bases from V and 4 bases from J, with 13 bases between. The CDR3 consists of 12 residues. The V gene's germline CDR1 is SQVTM and CDR2 ANQGSEA. The DNA for the CDR3 is TGCAGCGCACCGGACAGACCCTATGGCTACACCTTC. It is translated as CSAPDRPYGYTF.

This clonotype occurred a few times. The CDR3 spells CASSPRQSSYEQYF. The CDR3 bases are TGTGCCAGCAGTCCCCGACAGAGCTCCTACGAGCAGTACTTC. This chain joins TRBV27 and TRBJ2-7; TRBD1 might be the D (5 bases). Trimming stripped 5 bases from V and 0 bases from J, with 11 bases between. CDR1 MNHEY and CDR2 SMNVEV come from the germline V gene (reference sequence). This CDR3 has 14 residues.

V gene TRBV28 combines with J gene TRBJ2-5, with 12 bases lining up with TRBD1. This CDR3 region has 18 residues. The V segment lost 7 bases and the J segment 4 bases; nucleotides outside the gene matches: 16. The V gene's germline CDR1 is MDHEN and CDR2 SYDVKM. The DNA for the CDR3 is TGTGCCAGCACCCAACTCTTTGGAGGGACAGGGGGCTTAGAGACCCAGTACTTC. Translating gives CASTQLFGGTGGLETQYF. The whole variable domain, remainder taken from reference TRBV28 and TRBJ2-5, is DVKVTQSSRYLVKRTGEKVFLECVQDMDHENMFWYRQDPGLGLRLIYFSYDVKMKEKGDIPEGYSVSREKKERFSLILESASTNQTSMYLCASTQLFGGTGGLETQYFGPGTRLLVL.

This clonotype showed up many times. Here the CDR3 reads CAWIRIEQYF. The CDR3 DNA reads as TGTGCCTGGATAAGGATAGAGCAGTACTTC. V usage is TRBV30 and J usage is TRBJ2-7; D is ambiguous. CDR1 is GTSNPN and CDR2 is SVGIG in the germline V gene (reference sequence). The length of the CDR3 is 10 residues. V was trimmed by 4 bases and J by 7 bases, leaving 8 bases between them.

This clonotype has at least ten counts. The J gene is TRBJ2-5, the V gene TRBV11-2; weak D call: TRBD1 (5 bases). Germline values: CDR1 SGHAT, CDR2 FQNNGV. V was clipped by 2 bases and J by 3 bases, with 10 bases between them. The CDR3 runs 14 residues. This CDR3 is CASSLSGPEETQYF. The CDR3 DNA reads TGTGCCAGCAGCTTATCAGGGCCTGAAGAGACCCAGTACTTC.

This clonotype turned up a few times. The chain recombines TRBV6-1 with TRBJ1-3; 9 bases align to TRBD1. Germline V CDR1 and CDR2: MNHNS, SASEGT. The trim removed 1 base at V and 2 bases at J, leaving 9 bases unmatched. The CDR3 extends over 18 amino acids. The CDR3 spells CASSEEGTGFGTGNTIYF. The CDR3 DNA reads TGTGCCAGCAGTGAAGAAGGGACAGGGTTCGGGACTGGAAACACCATATATTTT.

This clonotype was seen many times. The V call is TRBV6-2 or TRBV6-3, the J call TRBJ2-1; 10 positions agree with TRBD1. Trimming cost V 8 bases and J 1 base; bases outside gene matches: 8. The germline CDR1 and CDR2 sequences are MNHEY and SVGEGT. This CDR3 has 16 amino acids. The CDR3 sequence is CASVSSGQGSYNEQFF. DNA of the CDR3: TGTGCCAGCGTCTCTTCGGGACAGGGGTCCTACAATGAGCAGTTCTTC.

The genes are TRBV27 and TRBJ1-5; maybe TRBD1 (5 bases). Germline CDR1 MNHEY, CDR2 SMNVEV (reference sequence). Deletions cut 6 bases from V and 1 base from J, with 16 bases between. The CDR3 has 16 residues. CDR3 in DNA: TGTGCCAGCAGCCCTTCCCAGGGACCGAGCAATCAGCCCCAGCATTTT. Translated, it gives CASSPSQGPSNQPQHF.

The chain joins TRBV7-3 to TRBJ2-6; maybe TRBD1 (7 bases). The germline gives CDR1 SGHTA, CDR2 FQGTGA. Trimming took off 4 bases at V and 0 bases at J, with 16 bases between the two ends. This CDR3 comprises 18 residues. The CDR3 loop is CASSWGDSSNSGANVLTF. The CDR3 nucleotides read TGTGCCAGCAGCTGGGGGGACAGTTCCAACTCTGGGGCCAACGTCCTGACTTTC.

The table lists this clonotype with a few counts. This sequence joins TRBV7-9 and TRBJ1-1, with 10 bases that match TRBD1. This CDR3 contains 14 residues. CDR1 SEHNR and CDR2 FQNEAQ come from the germline V gene (reference sequence). After removal of 6 bases from V and 0 bases from J, the junction contained 1 base not matched to a gene. CDR3 in DNA: TGTGCCAGCAGGACAGGGGGCCTGAACACTGAAGCTTTCTTT. As protein: CASRTGGLNTEAFF.

This clonotype has a handful of counts. This sequence joins TRBV27 and TRBJ2-3; D is unresolved. Trimming left V 3 bases short and J 1 base short, with 5 bases between. Germline CDR1 MNHEY, CDR2 SMNVEV (reference sequence). CDR3 length: 13 amino acids. CDR3 residues: CASSFFGTDTQYF. The CDR3, as DNA: TGTGCCAGCAGTTTTTTCGGCACAGATACGCAGTATTTT.

This clonotype was found many times. This rearrangement joins TRBV27 to TRBJ2-2; D remains unclear. The CDR3 contains 12 residues. Trimming removed 2 bases from V and 6 bases from J, with 4 bases in between. CDR1 is MNHEY, CDR2 SMNVEV, per germline (reference sequence). The CDR3 reads CASSLAAGELFF. The CDR3 nucleotides read TGTGCCAGCAGTTTAGCGGCCGGGGAGCTGTTTTTT.

This clonotype has ten or more counts. This chain connects TRBV7-9 to TRBJ2-1; TRBD2 matches at 10 bases. The ends lost 5 bases at V and 4 bases at J; junction bases unmatched: 14. The CDR3 spans 18 residues. Germline V gene lookup returns CDR1 SEHNR and CDR2 FQNEAQ (reference sequence). The CDR3 reads CASSPSASGGLGYNEQFF. CDR3 sequence (DNA): TGTGCCAGCAGCCCCTCGGCTAGCGGGGGCCTAGGGTACAATGAGCAGTTCTTC.

This chain links TRBV7-8 with TRBJ2-5, with TRBD2 matching over 8 bases. J gave up 2 bases and V 2 bases, and 13 bases lay outside the gene matches. This CDR3 contains 18 residues. Germline loops: CDR1 SGHVS, CDR2 FQNEAQ. The CDR3 nucleotides read TGTGCCAGCAGCTTACTCCGCCAGGGACTAGATAAGCAAGAGACCCAGTACTTC. Its translation: CASSLLRQGLDKQETQYF.

Ten or more counts support this clonotype. The V call is TRBV6-5, the J call TRBJ2-7, with a tentative D call TRBD1 (5 bases). Trimming took off 0 bases at V and 6 bases at J, with 12 bases between the two ends. Germline CDR1 MNHEY, CDR2 SVGAGI. This CDR3 is 14 amino acids long. DNA for the CDR3: TGTGCCAGCAGTTACTCCAGGGATGGGGTCGAGCAGTACTTC. It specifies CASSYSRDGVEQYF.

This clonotype was recorded at least ten times. V gene TRBV20-1 combines with J gene TRBJ1-5; the D is unclear. V was shortened by 0 bases and J by 0 bases, with 9 bases between the two germline ends. The V gene's germline CDR1 is DFQATT and CDR2 SNEGSKA (reference sequence). The CDR3 runs to 15 residues. The CDR3 loop is CSARDRGSSNQPQHF. The CDR3, as DNA: TGCAGTGCTAGAGATCGGGGTAGTAGCAATCAGCCCCAGCATTTT.

This clonotype was observed many times. The V and J genes are TRBV5-6 and TRBJ2-3, with 10 bases fitting TRBD2. The CDR3 runs 18 residues. Germline loops: CDR1 SGHDT, CDR2 YYEEEE. J lost 4 bases, V lost 5 bases, and 16 bases had no gene match. CDR3 in DNA: TGTGCCAGCAGACCTGGACTAGCGGAGGCCGGCGGCGCAGATACGCAGTATTTT. Translation: CASRPGLAEAGGADTQYF.

This clonotype was seen a handful of times. This rearrangement joins TRBV4-1 to TRBJ1-2; no firm D call. Germline V gene lookup returns CDR1 MGHRA and CDR2 YSYEKL. The V gene lost 1 base and the J gene lost 4 bases, with 7 bases spanning the gap. There are 13 residues in the CDR3. The CDR3 coding sequence is TGCGCCAGCAGCCAAGGCGGGATCTATGGCTACACCTTC. This sequence encodes CASSQGGIYGYTF.

This clonotype was picked up many times. J is TRBJ2-3 and V is TRBV27; D is unresolved. With 4 bases removed from V and 0 bases from J, the gap between germline ends came to 8 bases. The V gene's germline CDR1 is MNHEY and CDR2 SMNVEV (reference sequence). The CDR3 is 14 amino acids. The CDR3 DNA is TGTGCCAGCAGTTCACACACTAGCACAGATACGCAGTATTTT. Amino acid sequence: CASSSHTSTDTQYF.

This chain joins TRBV20-1 and TRBJ2-7; a possible D gene is TRBD2 (5 bases). Germline V gives CDR1 DFQATT, CDR2 SNEGSKA (reference sequence). With 1 base removed from V and 3 bases from J, the gap between germline ends came to 16 bases. This CDR3 spans 15 amino acids. The CDR3: CSARGSGRAVYEQYF. The CDR3 DNA is TGCAGTGCTAGAGGGAGCGGAAGGGCCGTCTACGAGCAGTACTTC.

Many counts were recorded for this clonotype. The V and J genes are TRBV24-1 and TRBJ2-1, with a weak D call TRBD2 (5 bases). CDR3 length equals 14 residues. V lost 3 bases and J 7 bases, leaving 12 bases between the germline ends. Germline values: CDR1 KGHDR, CDR2 SFDVKD. CDR3 nucleotide sequence: TGTGCCACCAGTGATGTACTAGATACGAATGAGCAGTTCTTC. Translation gives CATSDVLDTNEQFF.